This TCR beta chain is from a study of cytomegalovirus exposure and HLA in healthy donors. PCR primers comprised 60 Vbeta and 13 Jbeta primers. Here immunoSEQ multiplex PCR was the method, and the copy in TCRdb shows in-frame clones only, minus some. This sample has around 150,000 clones, with 65% to 90% found just once. From germline, CDR1 is MNHNS and CDR2 SASEGT. This CDR3 contains 13 residues. The trim removed 5 bases at V and 10 bases at J, leaving 6 bases unmatched. The chain has TRBV6-1 and TRBJ2-1; 9 bases align to TRBD1. Sequencing was done on a sample of PBMCs. The receptor comes from a human donor in good health. CDR3 region: CASSLNRGPEQFF. The DNA of the CDR3 is TGTGCCAGCAGTTTAAACAGGGGGCCCGAGCAGTTCTTC.